The T cell receptor (beta chain) described here comes from a study of T cell repertoires in cytomegalovirus infection. About the study: The public TCR beta signatures pointed to both CMV infection and matching HLA type. The study's findings and limits: Cumulative frequency (of public TCR beta family members) identified carriers of CMV plus the relevant HLA. The study found HLA-C-restricted CMV-specific TCR beta clonotypes dominating the ex vivo response.

Remarks on this clonotype: No antigen is known for it.

Using its own MiXCR run on the reads, TCRdb lists one record per CDR3 protein. The sample lists about 440,000 distinct CDR3 sequences; around 32% were seen once. V was clipped by 3 bases and J by 0 bases, with 15 bases between them. From germline, CDR1 is SGHTA and CDR2 FQGNSA. The CDR3 runs 16 residues. The TCR sequence derives from a human donor in good health (CMV status not recorded). Some clones in this sample may be carry-over from other donors' samples. Sequenced sample: PBMCs. This chain links TRBV7-2 with TRBJ2-7; tentative D call: TRBD1 (6 bases). CDR3 coding DNA: TGTGCCAGCAGCTTTCCTCAGGGGCGGAACTCCTACGAGCAGTACTTC. Its translation: CASSFPQGRNSYEQYF.